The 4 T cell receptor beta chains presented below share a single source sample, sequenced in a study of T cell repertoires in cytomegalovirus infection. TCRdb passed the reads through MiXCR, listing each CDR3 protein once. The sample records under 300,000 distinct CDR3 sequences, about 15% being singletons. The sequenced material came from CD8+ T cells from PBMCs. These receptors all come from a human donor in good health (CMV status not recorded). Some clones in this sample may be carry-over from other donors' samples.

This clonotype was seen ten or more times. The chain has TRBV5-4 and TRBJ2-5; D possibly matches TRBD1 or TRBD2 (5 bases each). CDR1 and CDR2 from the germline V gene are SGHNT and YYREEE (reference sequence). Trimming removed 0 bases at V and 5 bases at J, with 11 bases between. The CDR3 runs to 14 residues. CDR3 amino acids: CASSLARWGETQYF. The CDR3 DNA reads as TGTGCCAGCAGCTTGGCCCGCTGGGGGGAGACCCAGTACTTC.

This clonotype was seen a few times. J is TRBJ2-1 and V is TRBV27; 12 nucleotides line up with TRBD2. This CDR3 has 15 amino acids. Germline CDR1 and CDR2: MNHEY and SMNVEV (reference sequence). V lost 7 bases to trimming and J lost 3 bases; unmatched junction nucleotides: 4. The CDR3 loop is CASTLAGGIYNEQFF. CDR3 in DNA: TGTGCCAGCACTCTAGCGGGGGGGATCTACAATGAGCAGTTCTTC.

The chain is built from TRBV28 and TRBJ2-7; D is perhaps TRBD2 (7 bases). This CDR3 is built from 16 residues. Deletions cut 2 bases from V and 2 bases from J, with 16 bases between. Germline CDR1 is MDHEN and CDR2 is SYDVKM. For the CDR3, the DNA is TGTGCCAGCAGTTTAGTTTCTGCGGGGGCCACCTACGAGCAGTACTTC. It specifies CASSLVSAGATYEQYF.

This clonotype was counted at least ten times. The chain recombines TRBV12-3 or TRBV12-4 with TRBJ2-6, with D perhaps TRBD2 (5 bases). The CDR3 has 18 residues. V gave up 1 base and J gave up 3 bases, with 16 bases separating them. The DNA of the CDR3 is TGTGCCAGCAGTTTAGGGGCCATCCAAGGAGGTGGGGCCAACGTCCTGACTTTC. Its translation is CASSLGAIQGGGANVLTF.